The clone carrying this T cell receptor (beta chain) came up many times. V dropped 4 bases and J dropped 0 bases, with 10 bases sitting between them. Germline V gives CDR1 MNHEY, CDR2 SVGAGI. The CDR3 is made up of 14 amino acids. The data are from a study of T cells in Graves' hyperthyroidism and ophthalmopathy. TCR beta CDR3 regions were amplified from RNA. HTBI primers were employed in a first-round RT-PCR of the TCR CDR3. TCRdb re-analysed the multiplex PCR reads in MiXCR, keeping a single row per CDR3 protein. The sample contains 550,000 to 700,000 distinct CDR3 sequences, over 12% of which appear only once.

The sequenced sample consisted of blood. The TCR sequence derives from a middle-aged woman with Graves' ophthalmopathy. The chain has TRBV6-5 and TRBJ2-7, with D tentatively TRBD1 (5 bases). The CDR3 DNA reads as TGTGCCAGCAGTTCAGGGTACAGCTCCTACGAGCAGTACTTC. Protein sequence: CASSSGYSSYEQYF.